This TCR beta chain was documented in a study of cytotoxic CD8 clonotypes in ibrutinib-treated CLL. The overall study: Patients gave response samples after a median 12 months of treatment, range 6 to 36. On average, each sample had approximately 280,000 productive templates and roughly 95,000 productive rearrangements. The study, taken as a whole, reports: At the start, clonality exceeded age-matched healthy donors and followed circulating CD8+ T-cell counts. Samples were collected at differing times from sustained-remission and progressing patients.

Some clones are missing from TCRdb's copy, which holds only in-frame ones; the method was immunoSEQ multiplex PCR. The data contain tens of thousands of clones, under 80% of them singletons. Comments on this clone: Its antigen is still unknown.

The germline gives CDR1 DFQATT, CDR2 SNEGSKA (reference sequence). The CDR3 consists of 10 residues. V lost 4 bases to trimming and J lost 10 bases, with 8 bases between them. The sequencing here drew on PBMCs, taken after 24 months of ibrutinib treatment. The TCR sequence derives from a human donor with chronic lymphocytic leukemia. The rearrangement joins TRBV20-1 to TRBJ2-1; D remains ambiguous. The CDR3 DNA sequence: TGCAGTGCTATGGGGATGGAGCAGTTCTTC. Translation gives CSAMGMEQFF.